The 14 T cell receptor beta chains presented below share a single source sample, sequenced in a study of shared clonotypes between healthy human individuals. The naive CD8 subset, CD45RO-negative cells positively selected for CCR7, excluded terminally differentiated effector memory CD45RA+ cells. Only in-frame clones appear in the TCRdb table, and some are missing; sequencing was by immunoSEQ multiplex PCR. This table has 550,000 to 650,000 clones, around 96% appearing once. The sample taken for sequencing was naive CD8+ T cells sorted from blood. These receptors came from a woman aged 25 to 45 in good health.

V is TRBV27 and J is TRBJ2-7, with 12 nucleotides matching TRBD2. V lost 6 bases and J lost 6; bases outside the gene matches: 12. Per the germline V gene, CDR1 is MNHEY and CDR2 is SMNVEV (reference sequence). The CDR3 runs 16 residues. The CDR3 sequence: CASSVWGRLAGVEQYF. The CDR3 DNA is TGTGCCAGCAGCGTTTGGGGGCGACTAGCGGGAGTCGAGCAGTACTTC.

The chain is built from TRBV27 and TRBJ2-1; TRBD1 agrees at 8 bases. The ends lost 1 base at V and 7 bases at J; junction bases unmatched: 12. The CDR3 has 17 amino acids. Germline CDR1 MNHEY, CDR2 SMNVEV (reference sequence). The CDR3 nucleotides are TGTGCCAGCAGTTTATACCCAGGACAGGGAGCAGTGAATGAGCAGTTCTTC. It translates to CASSLYPGQGAVNEQFF.

The chain couples TRBV7-9 to TRBJ2-1; 14 bases match TRBD2. Losses at the gene ends were 6 bases for V and 8 bases for J; bases not matched to a gene: 9. The CDR3 is 16 amino acids. From germline, CDR1 is SEHNR and CDR2 FQNEAQ (reference sequence). CDR3 bases: TGTGCCAGCAGGTTCGGGACTAGCGGGAGTAGTGATGAGCAGTTCTTC. It specifies CASRFGTSGSSDEQFF.

The chain is built from TRBV7-9 and TRBJ2-1; tentatively, D is TRBD2 (5 bases). This CDR3 is 15 amino acids long. Trimming shortened V by 5 bases and J by 4 bases, and 15 bases separated the two germline ends. Looked up from germline, CDR1 is SEHNR and CDR2 is FQNEAQ (reference sequence). For the CDR3, the DNA is TGTGCCAGCAGCGTTCCGGGAACACTATACAATGAGCAGTTCTTC. Translated, it gives CASSVPGTLYNEQFF.

The rearrangement joins TRBV7-9 to TRBJ2-5; D gene unclear. The J call may be faulty, since TRBJ2-7 better matches the DNA end. In germline, CDR1 is SEHNR, CDR2 FQNEAQ (reference sequence). The CDR3 is made up of 14 amino acids. The DNA of the CDR3 is TGTGCCAGCAGCCGCGTTGGCACCTCCTACGAGCAGTACTTC. The encoded protein is CASSRVGTSYEQYF.

The gene calls are TRBV6-1 and TRBJ1-1; TRBD1 is a possible D gene (5 bases). The CDR3 sequence is 15 residues long. Germline V lookup: CDR1 MNHNS, CDR2 SASEGT. V lost 6 bases and J lost 6, with 20 bases in between. The CDR3 sequence is CASSVHTGSYAEAFF. The CDR3 DNA sequence: TGTGCCAGCAGCGTCCATACAGGCAGCTACGCTGAAGCTTTCTTT.

V and J are TRBV19 and TRBJ1-5; 7 bases are a match to TRBD1. Germline assignment: CDR1 LNHDA and CDR2 SQIVND (reference sequence). The J segment lost 9 bases and the V segment lost 0 bases, leaving 8 bases of the junction unmatched. This CDR3 is built from 15 residues. The CDR3 DNA sequence: TGTGCCAGTAGTATAGACGGGGACAGCAACGCGCCCCAGCATTTT. Its protein product is CASSIDGDSNAPQHF.

The chain recombines TRBV27 with TRBJ1-3, with a possible D match to TRBD1 (5 bases). Germline V gives CDR1 MNHEY, CDR2 SMNVEV (reference sequence). Trimming cost V 4 bases and J 4 bases, with 20 bases left between them. The CDR3 covers 17 residues. The CDR3 here is CASSSTRPGRDGNTIYF. As DNA, the CDR3 is TGTGCCAGCAGTTCGACACGCCCGGGCAGGGACGGAAACACCATATATTTT.

Of note for this clone: Other DNA sequences in the sample encode the same CDR3. This chain uses TRBV9 with TRBJ1-1, with D unresolved. Per germline, CDR1 SGDLS and CDR2 YYNGEE. The length of the CDR3 is 14 residues. V was pared by 0 bases and J by 4 bases, with 10 bases between. CDR3: CASSVAWGSTEAFF. DNA for the CDR3: TGTGCCAGCAGCGTAGCGTGGGGTAGCACTGAAGCTTTCTTT. The whole variable domain, remainder taken from reference TRBV9 and TRBJ1-1, is DSGVTQTPKHLITATGQRVTLRCSPRSGDLSVYWYQQSLDQGLQFLIQYYNGEERAKGNILERFSAQQFPDLHSELNLSSLELGDSALYFCASSVAWGSTEAFFGQGTRLTVV.

This clone was found a few times. The chain links TRBV2 to TRBJ1-1; no firm D call. The CDR3 spans 12 residues. The germline V gene has CDR1 SNHLY and CDR2 FYNNEI. The germline V and J ends were trimmed by 5 bases and 1 base, with 5 bases remaining between them. The CDR3 reads CASSYKNTEAFF. The CDR3 DNA reads TGTGCCAGCAGTTATAAGAACACTGAAGCTTTCTTT.

The V and J genes are TRBV2 and TRBJ2-7; 11 positions agree with TRBD1. This CDR3 spans 15 amino acids. The germline gives CDR1 SNHLY, CDR2 FYNNEI. The V segment lost 3 bases and the J segment 4 bases; nucleotides outside the gene matches: 5. The CDR3 is CASSDLGTGGYEQYF. The CDR3 bases are TGTGCCAGCAGTGACTTGGGGACAGGGGGATACGAGCAGTACTTC. The full variable domain, rest sourced from reference TRBV2 and TRBJ2-7, is EPEVTQTPSHQVTQMGQEVILRCVPISNHLYFYWYRQILGQKVEFLVSFYNNEISEKSEIFDDQFSVERPDGSNFTLKIRSTKLEDSAMYFCASSDLGTGGYEQYFGPGTRLTVT.

This sequence joins TRBV28 and TRBJ2-7, with 8 bases that match TRBD2. Germline values: CDR1 MDHEN, CDR2 SYDVKM. With 4 bases clipped from V and 2 bases from J, the junction kept 16 bases outside the gene matches. This CDR3 contains 18 residues. CDR3 protein: CASSSPLELAAGPYEQYF. The CDR3 bases are TGTGCCAGCAGTTCACCCCTCGAACTAGCGGCGGGACCCTACGAGCAGTACTTC.

V is TRBV14 and J is TRBJ2-1; D is unclear. Trimming removed 5 bases from V and 3 bases from J, with 8 bases in between. Germline V lookup: CDR1 SGHDN, CDR2 FVKESK. This CDR3 has 13 residues. Here the CDR3 reads CASSVDNYNEQFF. The CDR3 DNA follows: TGTGCCAGCAGCGTCGACAACTACAATGAGCAGTTCTTC.

The rearrangement uses TRBV11-3 and TRBJ2-5; D may match TRBD1 or TRBD2 (7 bases each). This CDR3 has 13 amino acids. CDR1 and CDR2 from the germline V gene are SGHNT and YENEEA. Deletions cut 7 bases from V and 3 bases from J, with 12 bases between. In nucleotides, the CDR3 is TGTGCCAGCACCAGGGGGGGAGAAGAGACCCAGTACTTC. Translating gives CASTRGGEETQYF.